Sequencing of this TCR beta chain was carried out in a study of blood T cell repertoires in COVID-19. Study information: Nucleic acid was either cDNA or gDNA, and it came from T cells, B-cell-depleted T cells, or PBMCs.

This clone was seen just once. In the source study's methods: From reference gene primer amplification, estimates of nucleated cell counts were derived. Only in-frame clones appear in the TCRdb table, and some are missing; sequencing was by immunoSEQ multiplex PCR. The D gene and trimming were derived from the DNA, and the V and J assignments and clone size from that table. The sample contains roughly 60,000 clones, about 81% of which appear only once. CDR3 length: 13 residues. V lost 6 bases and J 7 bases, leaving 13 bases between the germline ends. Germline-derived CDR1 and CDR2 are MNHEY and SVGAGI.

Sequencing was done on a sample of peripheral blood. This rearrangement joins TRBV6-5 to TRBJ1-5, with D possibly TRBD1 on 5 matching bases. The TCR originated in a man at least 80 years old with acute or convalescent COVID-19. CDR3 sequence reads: CASSARAGQPQHF. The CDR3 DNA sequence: TGTGCCAGCAGCGCCAGGGCGGGGCAGCCCCAGCATTTT.